This T cell receptor (beta chain) comes out of a study of technical replicates of blood from a handful of donors. The CDR3 is 16 residues long. Per the germline V gene, CDR1 is SGHRS and CDR2 is YFSETQ. V was cut by 0 bases and J by 2 bases, with 15 bases left in between. The method was immunoSEQ multiplex PCR; TCRdb's version includes in-frame clones alone and lacks a portion of them. The sample lists 80,000 or so clones; approximately 80% were seen once. V gene TRBV5-1 combines with J gene TRBJ2-7; weak D call: TRBD2 (6 bases). The specimen was PBMCs. The receptor comes from a human donor in good health. Some clones in this sample may be carry-over from other donors' samples. The CDR3 region has the DNA TGCGCCAGCAGCTTGGGCGCGTTAGCGGCCACCTACGAGCAGTACTTC. Its translation is CASSLGALAATYEQYF.